Each of the 17 T cell receptor beta chains below was sequenced from the same sample in a study of blood T cell repertoires in COVID-19. Assay: immunoSEQ multiplex PCR; the TCRdb copy retains only in-frame clones and omits some. The sample shows roughly 71,000 clones, more than 70% of them seen only once. Sequencing was done on a sample of peripheral blood. The receptors were gathered from a man aged 45-65 years with active COVID-19.

This rearrangement joins TRBV19 to TRBJ1-1, with D perhaps matching TRBD1 (6 bases). The CDR3 consists of 15 residues. The ends were cut back, 6 bases at V and 4 bases at J, with 18 bases in the middle. Per germline, CDR1 LNHDA and CDR2 SQIVND (reference sequence). The CDR3 protein is CASSRSARGRTEAFF. Here the CDR3 DNA reads TGTGCCAGTAGCAGGTCGGCCAGGGGACGCACTGAAGCTTTCTTT.

The gene calls are TRBV27 and TRBJ2-3; a possible D gene is TRBD1 (7 bases). The CDR3 spans 16 residues. CDR1 is MNHEY and CDR2 is SMNVEV in the germline V gene (reference sequence). Trimming pared 2 bases from V and 7 bases from J, leaving 19 bases between. The CDR3 nucleotides read TGTGCCAGCAGTTTAGGCACTACAGGGGCGGGGTATACGCAGTATTTT. Its protein product is CASSLGTTGAGYTQYF.

This chain uses TRBV5-4 with TRBJ2-2; TRBD2 matches 16 bases. Germline lookup yields CDR1 SGHNT and CDR2 YYREEE (reference sequence). The CDR3 is 17 residues long. J was trimmed by 6 bases and V by 4 bases; bases with no gene match: 6. CDR3 amino acids: CASSRGLAGGTPGELFF. The CDR3 DNA follows: TGTGCCAGCAGCCGGGGACTAGCGGGAGGGACCCCCGGGGAGCTGTTTTTT.

The chain carries TRBV10-1 and TRBJ1-2; weak D call: TRBD1 (5 bases). Germline V gene data show CDR1 as WNHNN and CDR2 as SYGVQD (reference sequence). The germline V and J ends were trimmed by 0 bases and 4 bases, with 6 bases remaining between them. This CDR3 has 13 residues. The CDR3 DNA sequence: TGCGCCAGCAGTGAGTCACAGGTCTATGGCTACACCTTC. This gives the protein CASSESQVYGYTF.

This clone was seen a few times. V is TRBV19 and J is TRBJ1-6; 7 bases match TRBD1. After removal of 8 bases from V and 0 bases from J, the junction contained 7 bases not matched to a gene. Per the germline V gene, CDR1 is LNHDA and CDR2 is SQIVND (reference sequence). The CDR3 is 16 residues long. The CDR3 reads CASRQGRSSYNSPLHF. CDR3 nucleotides: TGTGCCAGTCGACAGGGTCGGAGCTCCTATAATTCACCCCTCCACTTT.

V usage is TRBV2 and J usage is TRBJ2-5; TRBD2 aligns across 9 bases. V shed 4 bases and J 4 bases; nucleotides not matched to a gene: 7. The CDR3 is made up of 15 amino acids. The V gene's germline CDR1 is SNHLY and CDR2 FYNNEI. The CDR3 DNA sequence: TGTGCCAGCAGTGCTTCAGCGGGGGGCGGAGAGACCCAGTACTTC. It specifies CASSASAGGGETQYF.

This rearrangement joins TRBV7-9 to TRBJ1-1, with D perhaps TRBD1 (5 bases). Germline V CDR1 and CDR2: SEHNR, FQNEAQ (reference sequence). V was pared by 2 bases and J by 1 base, with 11 bases between. There are 15 residues in the CDR3. The chain's CDR3 is CASSLTGVWNTEAFF. CDR3 DNA: TGTGCCAGCAGCTTAACGGGGGTGTGGAACACTGAAGCTTTCTTT.

This rearrangement joins TRBV19 to TRBJ2-2; 11 positions match TRBD2. From germline, CDR1 is LNHDA and CDR2 SQIVND (reference sequence). V lost 6 bases, J lost 7 bases, and 10 bases stayed unmatched. This CDR3 contains 16 residues. The CDR3 nucleotides read TGTGCCAGTAGACCCGAGGTAGCGGGGGGGCTCGGGGAGCTGTTTTTT. Its translation is CASRPEVAGGLGELFF.

This clone was detected once. The chain is built from TRBV5-5 and TRBJ1-2; tentative D call: TRBD1 (5 bases). Trimming cost V 1 base and J 8 bases, with 24 bases left between them. Germline CDR1 reads SGHKS; CDR2 reads YYEKEE (reference sequence). The CDR3 sequence is 17 residues long. The CDR3 is CASSLLVGRETVFGYTF. In DNA, the CDR3 is TGTGCCAGCAGCTTGTTGGTGGGCAGGGAAACAGTCTTCGGCTACACCTTC.

CDR3 in amino acids: CASSEVRGETQYF. CDR3 DNA: TGTGCCAGCAGTGAAGTCCGGGGAGAGACCCAGTACTTC. The chain recombines TRBV2 with TRBJ2-5; maybe TRBD2 (5 bases). The V gene's germline CDR1 is SNHLY and CDR2 FYNNEI. The CDR3 loop spans 13 amino acids. Between the trimmed V and J ends, which lost 1 base and 4 bases, there was a span of 7 bases.

The chain recombines TRBV11-2 with TRBJ1-2; D gene unclear. The germline CDR1 and CDR2 sequences are SGHAT and FQNNGV. CDR3 length: 17 amino acids. The V gene lost 5 bases and the J gene lost 2 bases, with 21 bases spanning the gap. The CDR3 loop reads CASSTVSGFERNYGYTF. CDR3 nucleotides: TGTGCCAGCAGCACAGTTAGTGGGTTTGAGAGAAACTATGGCTACACCTTC.

The V gene is TRBV13, the J gene TRBJ1-3, with D possibly being TRBD1 (5 bases). The CDR3 runs to 16 residues. V dropped 5 bases and J dropped 0 bases, with 14 bases sitting between them. CDR1 and CDR2 from the germline V gene are PRHDT and FYEKMQ (reference sequence). CDR3 region: CASSPRGEDSGNTIYF. The DNA of the CDR3 is TGTGCCAGCAGCCCCCGGGGGGAAGACTCTGGAAACACCATATATTTT. Full variable domain (outside the CDR3, taken from reference TRBV13 and TRBJ1-3): AAGVIQSPRHLIKEKRETATLKCYPIPRHDTVYWYQQGPGQDPQFLISFYEKMQSDKGSIPDRFSAQQFSDYHSELNMSSLELGDSALYFCASSPRGEDSGNTIYFGEGSWLTVV.

The chain carries TRBV12-5 and TRBJ1-4, with TRBD1 matching 7 bases. Unmatched junction bases numbered 7, after V lost 6 bases and J lost 0 bases. This CDR3 spans 16 amino acids. From germline, CDR1 is LGHNT and CDR2 FRNRAP. CDR3 amino acids: CASGGTEFATNEKLFF. The CDR3 DNA reads as TGTGCTAGTGGCGGGACAGAATTCGCAACTAATGAAAAACTGTTTTTT.

This rearrangement joins TRBV9 to TRBJ1-1; D unclear. Germline V gene sequence: CDR1 SGDLS, CDR2 YYNGEE. The CDR3 loop spans 15 amino acids. Deletions cut 4 bases from V and 1 base from J, with 14 bases between. CDR3 coding DNA: TGTGCCAGCAGCCCTCCTGGGCGGGGGAACACTGAAGCTTTCTTT. It encodes CASSPPGRGNTEAFF.

The V call is TRBV9, the J call TRBJ2-2; the match to TRBD1 covers 7 bases. From germline, CDR1 is SGDLS and CDR2 YYNGEE. J gave up 1 base and V 0 bases, and 12 bases lay outside the gene matches. The CDR3 loop spans 19 amino acids. The CDR3 DNA follows: TGTGCCAGCAGCGTAGTTTACAGGGGTCTCGGAGGGAACACCGGGGAGCTGTTTTTT. It yields the protein CASSVVYRGLGGNTGELFF.

The chain couples TRBV28 to TRBJ2-3; unclear D gene. The CDR3 spans 14 residues. Germline loops: CDR1 MDHEN, CDR2 SYDVKM. Trimming took off 6 bases at V and 7 bases at J, with 17 bases between the two ends. CDR3 protein: CASSRSSLKNTQYF. The CDR3 nucleotides are TGTGCCAGCAGCCGATCAAGCCTTAAAAATACGCAGTATTTT.

CDR3 loop: CASTSGETQYF. The CDR3 DNA is TGCGCCAGCACCTCCGGAGAGACCCAGTACTTC. The V call is TRBV5-1, the J call TRBJ2-5; no clear D gene. Germline CDR1 SGHRS, CDR2 YFSETQ. V lost 6 bases to trimming and J lost 4 bases, with 7 bases between them. This CDR3 is 11 amino acids long. The full variable domain, completed using reference TRBV5-1 and TRBJ2-5, is KAGVTQTPRYLIKTRGQQVTLSCSPISGHRSVSWYQQTPGQGLQFLFEYFSETQRNKGNFPGRFSGRQFSNSRSEMNVSTLELGDSALYLCASTSGETQYFGPGTRLLVL.